This TCR beta chain came from a study of blood T cell repertoires in COVID-19 (dated by TCRdb to the early 2020s). As for the study more broadly: Collaborator samples came from the United States, Italy and Spain and covered acute and convalescent phases of COVID-19. The prospective study material was composed of cDNA or gDNA derived from T cells, B-cell-depleted T cells, or PBMCs. The dataset comprised deeply sampled blood TCRbeta repertoires from subjects exposed to, actively infected with, or recovered from COVID-19. A freely available public database, intended as a resource for researchers studying the immune response to SARS-CoV-2, is where the repertoires were released. Samples were obtained from the ongoing ImmuneRACE study (first 160 participants) and from about 1,300 subjects provided by 6 global collaborators. A de-identified subject ID, COVID-19 status, age in years and sex were almost always included in the sample metadata. Where HLA class I and class II types were available, the types were taken from metadata supplied by the sample provider, not from assay-based typing. The paper as a whole reports these results and caveats: Clinical and demographic metadata were provided uncurated, with the amount varying by source and participant.

Each collaborating institution followed its own protocols to collect whole blood in K2EDTA tubes. Collaborator samples were shipped for TCRbeta analysis as frozen whole blood, isolated PBMCs, or DNA extracted from either sample type. Clipping removes 3 bases from V and 5 bases from J, with 6 as the unmatched junction base count. The CDR3 covers 15 residues, taking in both the cysteine and the phenylalanine. This entry keeps only the CDR3 DNA: 45 bases, framed from base 1. CDR1 KGHSH and CDR2 LQKENI are derived from the germline V gene. The immunoSEQ Assay, a bias-controlled multiplex PCR, was used to amplify TCRbeta CDR3 regions from genomic DNA. As for the original processing: Nucleated cell counts per sample were estimated from amplification of reference gene primers within the assay. Sequence reads were collapsed and filtered to measure the absolute abundance of every unique TCRbeta CDR3 rearrangement. For each sample, productive Simpson clonality was calculated by taking the square root of Simpson's diversity index across productive rearrangements. In TCRdb, the immuneACCESS table is reduced to in-frame sequences with V and J assigned. These tables do not hold every clone; where another copy was compared, an unresolved V gene accounts for under half, and the others remain unexplained. That table furnishes V, J and clone size, whereas the DNA furnished D and trimming. The sample includes 30,000 to 40,000 clones, with around 87% observed a single time. Jointly, the top ten make up 62% of the sample.

This clone turned up a few times. No cognate antigen has been identified for it. No base quality values were provided; no much bigger clone lies one nucleotide off. The V and J segments used are TRBV18 and TRBJ1-5; TRBD1 matches 8 bases in the middle. This clonotype originated in a man in his 70s with acute or convalescent COVID-19. Sequenced: peripheral blood. The sequenced DNA is TGTGCCAGCTCACCGTCGGGACAGGTCTATCAGCCCCAGCATTTT. This translates into CASSPSGQVYQPQHF.